This T cell receptor (beta chain) is drawn from a study of cytomegalovirus exposure and HLA in healthy donors. PCR amplification relied on 60 Vbeta primers (plus 13 Jbeta primers). Method: immunoSEQ multiplex PCR; TCRdb's copy keeps in-frame clones and lacks some. This table has about 37,000 clones, 70% to 85% appearing once. Study conclusions and caveats: Presence/absence analyses assumed roughly uniform sequencing depth across donors. Available immune exposure information covered CMV serostatus only. For most TCR sequences rarity was the rule, although some public TCRs occurred in many donors.

CDR1 and CDR2 from the germline V gene are LNHNV and YYDKDF (reference sequence). Trimming cost V 5 bases and J 3 bases; bases outside gene matches: 9. The CDR3 spans 15 residues. To note about this clone: The antigen remains undetermined.

The specimen was PBMCs. This sequence was found in a man aged 25-45 years in good health and CMV-seronegative. The chain carries TRBV15 and TRBJ2-7; 8 bases are shared with TRBD2. The CDR3 coding sequence is TGTGCCACCAGCTCAGGAAGCGGGAGAGGCTACGAGCAGTACTTC. This sequence encodes CATSSGSGRGYEQYF.